This TCR beta chain was sequenced during a study of T cell changes during pregnancy in multiple sclerosis. CDR1 and CDR2 (germline): GTSNPN, SVGIG (reference sequence). This CDR3 spans 11 amino acids. Trimming removed 4 bases at V and 6 bases at J, with 9 bases between. Generated by immunoSEQ multiplex PCR, the TCRdb table keeps only in-frame clones and is missing some. The sample records 30,000 to 45,000 clones, 90% to 95% being singletons. This clonotype was sampled from a female donor with multiple sclerosis, enrolled in a pregnancy study. The material was CD8+ T cells from peripheral blood mononuclear cells, obtained before pregnancy. The V call is TRBV30, the J call TRBJ1-1; no firm D call. CDR3 amino acids: CAWIFGAEAFF. CDR3 DNA: TGTGCCTGGATCTTCGGAGCTGAAGCTTTCTTT.